The clone carrying this T cell receptor beta chain was counted between two and nine times. The germline V gene encodes CDR1 GTSNPN and CDR2 SVGIG (reference sequence). This CDR3 is built from 13 residues. This sample was included in a study of beta chain features in type 1 diabetes. The entirety of the isolated RNA underwent reverse transcription, so expressed TCRB transcripts were sequenced. Some clones are missing from TCRdb's copy, which holds only in-frame ones; the method was immunoSEQ multiplex PCR. The sample contains under 800,000 clones, 15% of which appear only once. The chain employs TRBV30 and TRBJ2-5; 10 bases fit TRBD1. The tail of the sequence fits TRBJ2-7 better, so the J call may be wrong. This TCR was sampled from a man aged 18-30 years in good health. The specimen sequenced was naive CD4+ T cells from blood. In DNA, the CDR3 is TGTGCCTGGAGTCTCGGGACAGGGGTCGAGCAGTACTTC. This gives the protein CAWSLGTGVEQYF.